The 13 T cell receptor beta chains below all came from one sample that was sequenced in a study of blood T cell repertoires in COVID-19. Generated by immunoSEQ multiplex PCR, the TCRdb table keeps only in-frame clones and is missing some. There are hundreds of thousands of clones in the sample; 90% occur only once, and approximately 2.5% lies in the top ten. Material: PBMCs or T cells enriched from blood (not recorded which). The receptors here all came from a man in his sixties who had recovered from COVID-19.

The count of this clone is one. The V and J genes are TRBV11-3 and TRBJ1-2, with a possible D match to TRBD1 (5 bases). Deletions cut 5 bases from V and 4 bases from J, with 14 bases between. The CDR3 loop spans 14 amino acids. Germline CDR1 is SGHNT and CDR2 is YENEEA. The CDR3 coding sequence is TGTGCCAGCAGCCCCGATACAGGAATCTATGGCTACACCTTC. It yields the protein CASSPDTGIYGYTF.

The rearrangement links TRBV30 to TRBJ2-7; D unresolved. Trimming cost V 3 bases and J 6 bases, with 15 bases left between them. The CDR3 is 13 residues long. Per germline, CDR1 GTSNPN and CDR2 SVGIG (reference sequence). The CDR3 spells CAWRRRLRGEQYF. The CDR3 nucleotides are TGTGCCTGGAGAAGACGACTCCGAGGCGAGCAGTACTTC.

The table lists this clone with a count of one. J is TRBJ2-3 and V is TRBV3-1 (or the pseudogene TRBV3-2), with 9 nucleotides matching TRBD2. V trimming: 1 base; J trimming: 3 bases; junction bases outside the gene matches: 5. Germline V lookup: CDR1 LGHDT, CDR2 YNNKEL (reference sequence). The CDR3 is 16 residues long. The CDR3 loop is CASSQVAGDATDTQYF. CDR3 coding DNA: TGTGCCAGCAGCCAAGTAGCGGGAGACGCGACAGATACGCAGTATTTT.

This chain uses TRBV7-2 with TRBJ1-4, with 7 bases lining up with TRBD1. Unmatched junction bases numbered 7, after V lost 6 bases and J lost 3 bases. Looked up from germline, CDR1 is SGHTA and CDR2 is FQGNSA. CDR3 length: 15 residues. The CDR3 reads CASSLNRGSNEKLFF. The CDR3 DNA sequence: TGTGCCAGCAGTCTTAACAGGGGATCTAATGAAAAACTGTTTTTT. Using reference TRBV7-2 and TRBJ1-4 for the parts outside the CDR3, the full variable domain is GAGVSQSPSNKVTEKGKDVELRCDPISGHTALYWYRQSLGQGLEFLIYFQGNSAPDKSGLPSDRFSAERTGGSVSTLTIQRTQQEDSAVYLCASSLNRGSNEKLFFGSGTQLSVL.

This clone is a singleton in its sample. The genes are TRBV11-2 and TRBJ2-7; D is perhaps TRBD1 (6 bases). Germline V gene sequence: CDR1 SGHAT, CDR2 FQNNGV. The V and J ends lost 5 bases and 0 bases respectively, with 11 bases between them. There are 14 residues in the CDR3. The DNA of the CDR3 is TGTGCCAGCAGCCTCGACAGGAGCTCCTACGAGCAGTACTTC. The encoded protein is CASSLDRSSYEQYF.

The chain is built from TRBV11-3 and TRBJ1-2; D remains unclear. V was cut by 5 bases and J by 1 base, with 23 bases left in between. The CDR3 runs to 18 residues. CDR1 is SGHNT and CDR2 is YENEEA in the germline V gene. The CDR3 DNA reads TGTGCCAGCAGCGCGAGGGAGGGCTCCAGAGACTTTAACTATGGCTACACCTTC. Encoded protein: CASSAREGSRDFNYGYTF.

This sequence joins TRBV27 and TRBJ1-1, with D tentatively TRBD1 (5 bases). The CDR3 runs to 13 residues. Trimming stripped 2 bases from V and 4 bases from J, with 8 bases between. CDR1 and CDR2 (germline): MNHEY, SMNVEV (reference sequence). CDR3 sequence: CASSLAQGTEAFF. CDR3 DNA: TGTGCCAGCAGTTTAGCGCAGGGCACTGAAGCTTTCTTT.

This clone was found once. This sample also contains other DNA sequences that code for the same CDR3. The genes are TRBV11-2 and TRBJ2-1; weak D call: TRBD2 (5 bases). Germline V gene lookup returns CDR1 SGHAT and CDR2 FQNNGV. Trimming pared 3 bases from V and 0 bases from J, leaving 9 bases between. The CDR3 is made up of 15 amino acids. CDR3 loop: CASSLSGSSYNEQFF. CDR3 bases: TGTGCCAGCAGCTTGTCGGGAAGCTCCTACAATGAGCAGTTCTTC.

V gene TRBV11-3 combines with J gene TRBJ2-1; D unclear. V lost 1 base to trimming and J lost 5 bases, with 15 bases between them. The CDR3 runs to 16 residues. Looked up from germline, CDR1 is SGHNT and CDR2 is YENEEA. The CDR3 nucleotides are TGTGCCAGCAGCTTAGGGGCAGTTAATTGGAACAATGAGCAGTTCTTC. It specifies CASSLGAVNWNNEQFF.

Points on this clone: Other nucleotide sequences in the sample specify the same CDR3. V and J are TRBV19 and TRBJ2-2; tentatively, D is TRBD1 (5 bases). Trimming took off 4 bases at V and 2 bases at J, with 8 bases between the two ends. The CDR3 covers 14 residues. The germline gives CDR1 LNHDA, CDR2 SQIVND (reference sequence). The CDR3 reads CASSTQGNTGELFF. The CDR3 DNA reads TGTGCCAGTAGTACCCAGGGTAACACCGGGGAGCTGTTTTTT.

V usage is TRBV18 and J usage is TRBJ1-1, with D possibly matching TRBD1 (6 bases). Germline assignment: CDR1 KGHSH and CDR2 LQKENI. This CDR3 spans 14 amino acids. Trimming cost V 6 bases and J 1 base, with 12 bases left between them. CDR3 amino acids: CASSLQGQNTEAFF. The CDR3 nucleotides are TGTGCCAGCTCCCTTCAGGGGCAGAACACTGAAGCTTTCTTT.

The CDR3 nucleotides are TGCGCCAGCAGCCAGCGGGACAGGGGCCCCTACGAGCAGTACTTC. Translating it yields CASSQRDRGPYEQYF. The chain couples TRBV4-1 to TRBJ2-7; TRBD1 aligns across 10 bases. V dropped 3 bases and J dropped 2; count of bases not matched to a gene: 4. Germline V gene data show CDR1 as MGHRA and CDR2 as YSYEKL. This CDR3 has 15 residues.

Only one count was recorded for this clone. The chain is built from TRBV18 and TRBJ1-1, with 10 bases aligning to TRBD1. After removal of 0 bases from V and 7 bases from J, the junction contained 8 bases not matched to a gene. The CDR3 contains 16 residues. The germline CDR1 and CDR2 sequences are KGHSH and LQKENI. CDR3 in amino acids: CASSPPLGTGVREAFF. In DNA, the CDR3 is TGTGCCAGCTCACCACCACTAGGGACAGGGGTACGTGAAGCTTTCTTT.